The present entry profiles one TCR beta chain with its context. Antigen unknown. Germline trimming cut 6 bases from V and 0 bases from J; bases unmatched to any gene: 6. Germline lookup yields CDR1 SNHLY and CDR2 FYNNEI. This CDR3 comprises 15 residues. The data belong to a study of cytomegalovirus exposure and HLA in healthy donors. General study findings and limits: According to a subsequent analysis, TCR clusters from the first cohort were inclined to appear together in the 120 or so validation repertoires. Rarity characterized most TCR sequences, yet some public TCRs appeared in many donors.

Produced via immunoSEQ multiplex PCR; TCRdb's table is partial and in-frame only. The sample carries more than 110,000 clones, approximately 84% recorded once. The sequence was obtained from a woman aged 25 to 39 in good health and CMV-seronegative. The specimen was PBMCs. The rearrangement links TRBV2 to TRBJ1-2, with 8 bases identical to TRBD1. The CDR3, as DNA: TGTGCCAGCAGAGGGACAGGCCGAGCTAACTATGGCTACACCTTC. It codes for CASRGTGRANYGYTF. The complete variable domain, with remaining parts taken from reference TRBV2 and TRBJ1-2, reads EPEVTQTPSHQVTQMGQEVILRCVPISNHLYFYWYRQILGQKVEFLVSFYNNEISEKSEIFDDQFSVERPDGSNFTLKIRSTKLEDSAMYFCASRGTGRANYGYTFGSGTRLTVV.